Shown below are 20 T cell receptor beta chains from a single sample sequenced in a study of regulatory T cells in long-lasting Graves disease. This sample's time point: newly diagnosed GD, antithyroid drugs for less than 3 months. Extracted PBMC RNA gave rise to the TCR library. Library construction for TCR beta used iRepertoire HTBI primers and Arm-PCR of CDR3 regions. TCRdb called the multiplex PCR reads again in MiXCR, with one record for every CDR3 protein. The profile shows 450,000 to 600,000 distinct CDR3 sequences, approximately 13% of them singletons. This same sample was also taken into another study, of T cells in Graves' hyperthyroidism and ophthalmopathy.

The sequencing here drew on peripheral blood mononuclear cells (PBMCs), taken at new diagnosis, from a patient treated with antithyroid drugs. The receptors were gathered from a man younger than 40 with Graves disease.

At least ten counts were recorded for this clonotype. The rearrangement links TRBV14 to TRBJ2-5; unclear D gene. The germline V gene encodes CDR1 SGHDN and CDR2 FVKESK. The ends were cut back, 4 bases at V and 0 bases at J, with 6 bases in the middle. This CDR3 contains 13 residues. The CDR3 bases are TGTGCCAGCAGCCCCTCTTACCAAGAGACCCAGTACTTC. This translates into CASSPSYQETQYF. The full variable domain, completed using reference TRBV14 and TRBJ2-5, is EAGVTQFPSHSVIEKGQTVTLRCDPISGHDNLYWYRRVMGKEIKFLLHFVKESKQDESGMPNNRFLAERTGGTYSTLKVQPAELEDSGVYFCASSPSYQETQYFGPGTRLLVL.

This clonotype was counted between two and nine times. V gene TRBV7-2 combines with J gene TRBJ2-2, with 10 bases matching TRBD1. CDR1 is SGHTA, CDR2 FQGNSA, per germline. J was trimmed by 6 bases and V by 5 bases; bases with no gene match: 6. This CDR3 contains 15 residues. The CDR3 loop is CASSPGQGDAGELFF. Here the CDR3 DNA reads TGTGCCAGCAGCCCAGGACAGGGGGACGCCGGGGAGCTGTTTTTT.

There are many counts of this clonotype. The chain couples TRBV11-2 to TRBJ2-5; TRBD2 agrees at 11 bases. Germline assignment: CDR1 SGHAT and CDR2 FQNNGV. The CDR3 length is 17 residues. V dropped 0 bases and J dropped 2; count of bases not matched to a gene: 5. In nucleotides, the CDR3 is TGTGCCAGCAGCTTAGAAGGACTAGCGGGTATACAAGAGACCCAGTACTTC. This translates into CASSLEGLAGIQETQYF.

This clonotype was seen ten or more times. In DNA, the CDR3 is TGCGCCAGCAATCAATTGGGGCAGGGCGAACTTTCCTTTAACACTGAAGCTTTCTTT. Translated, it gives CASNQLGQGELSFNTEAFF. V and J are TRBV5-1 and TRBJ1-1, with a possible D match to TRBD1 (5 bases). The V and J ends lost 6 bases and 2 bases respectively, with 29 bases between them. The CDR3 is 19 residues long. CDR1 is SGHRS and CDR2 is YFSETQ in the germline V gene.

About this clonotype: A much larger clone differs by one base, so this may be a read error. V and J are TRBV12-3 or TRBV12-4 and TRBJ1-1; possible D gene TRBD1, 5 bases. The CDR3 sequence is 14 residues long. CDR3 nucleotides: TGTGCCAACAGTCGGATGGCAGGGATATCTGAAGCTTTCTTT. Translating gives CANSRMAGISEAFF.

DNA for the CDR3: TGTGCCAGCAGCCCACCGGGCCGTCGAGGGCATGAAAAACTGTTTTTT. Its protein is CASSPPGRRGHEKLFF. The chain links TRBV7-9 to TRBJ1-4; D gene uncertain. This CDR3 is 16 amino acids long. The ends were cut back, 5 bases at V and 6 bases at J, with 19 bases in the middle. The germline V gene encodes CDR1 SEHNR and CDR2 FQNEAQ (reference sequence).

In its sample, this clonotype was seen many times. This chain uses TRBV11-2 with TRBJ2-2, with no clear D. The CDR3 totals 15 residues. Germline V lookup: CDR1 SGHAT, CDR2 FQNNGV. The V end lost 4 bases, the J end lost 5 bases, and 14 bases lay between the germline ends. The CDR3: CASSSVLELTGELFF. The CDR3 DNA sequence: TGTGCCAGCAGCTCAGTCCTAGAACTAACCGGGGAGCTGTTTTTT.

This clonotype was counted ten times or more. The chain recombines TRBV12-3 or TRBV12-4 with TRBJ1-1; a possible D gene is TRBD1 (5 bases). Trimming took 5 bases from V and 9 from J, leaving 13 bases between them. This CDR3 region has 12 residues. Written as DNA, the CDR3 is TGTGCCAGCAGTCTCGATGGGGCCCAAGCTTTCTTT. It codes for CASSLDGAQAFF.

This clonotype was detected many times. The chain uses TRBV20-1 and TRBJ2-1; the match to TRBD2 covers 8 bases. With V trimmed by 0 bases and J by 7 bases, 5 bases remained unmatched. The germline V gene has CDR1 DFQATT and CDR2 SNEGSKA (reference sequence). This CDR3 is built from 14 residues. The CDR3 protein is CSARDSAGGNEQFF. In DNA, the CDR3 is TGCAGTGCTAGAGATTCGGCGGGAGGTAATGAGCAGTTCTTC.

This clonotype was detected only a few times. The chain recombines TRBV7-8 with TRBJ2-7, with D unresolved. Germline V lookup: CDR1 SGHVS, CDR2 FQNEAQ. V lost 3 bases and J 7 bases, leaving 16 bases between the germline ends. This CDR3 spans 14 amino acids. CDR3 in amino acids: CASSFGMAKGEQYF. The CDR3 DNA follows: TGTGCCAGCAGCTTTGGGATGGCCAAGGGAGAGCAGTACTTC.

This clonotype came up many times. In DNA form, the CDR3 reads TGCGCCAGCAGCTTTTCCGGGACAGGGGCAACGGGTGAAAAACTGTTTTTT. Translating gives CASSFSGTGATGEKLFF. The chain couples TRBV5-1 to TRBJ1-4; 10 nucleotides align to TRBD1. Germline CDR1 is SGHRS and CDR2 is YFSETQ. The length of the CDR3 is 17 residues. V shed 2 bases and J 7 bases; nucleotides not matched to a gene: 11.

The V call is TRBV9, the J call TRBJ2-3, with D maybe TRBD2 (6 bases). CDR3 length: 16 residues. Between the trimmed V and J ends, which lost 3 bases and 0 bases, there was a span of 14 bases. In germline, CDR1 is SGDLS, CDR2 YYNGEE. Written as DNA, the CDR3 is TGTGCCAGCAGCGCTCTTAGCGGAGCTAGCACAGATACGCAGTATTTT. It encodes CASSALSGASTDTQYF. Complete variable domain (other parts from reference TRBV9 and TRBJ2-3): DSGVTQTPKHLITATGQRVTLRCSPRSGDLSVYWYQQSLDQGLQFLIQYYNGEERAKGNILERFSAQQFPDLHSELNLSSLELGDSALYFCASSALSGASTDTQYFGPGTRLTVL.

The chain has TRBV25-1 and TRBJ2-1, with 7 bases identical to TRBD2. Germline trimming cut 3 bases from V and 6 bases from J; bases unmatched to any gene: 5. The CDR3 is 14 amino acids. Germline CDR1 is MGHDK and CDR2 is SYGVNS. The CDR3 DNA reads TGTGCCAGCAGTGATACGGGAGGCTTCAATGAGCAGTTCTTC. It codes for CASSDTGGFNEQFF. The full variable domain, in which reference TRBV25-1 and TRBJ2-1 provide the parts outside the CDR3, is EADIYQTPRYLVIGTGKKITLECSQTMGHDKMYWYQQDPGMELHLIHYSYGVNSTEKGDLSSESTVSRIRTEHFPLTLESARPSHTSQYLCASSDTGGFNEQFFGPGTRLTVL.

V usage is TRBV5-1 and J usage is TRBJ2-3; D gene uncertain. Deletions cut 4 bases from V and 4 bases from J, with 16 bases between. This CDR3 region has 15 residues. CDR1 is SGHRS and CDR2 is YFSETQ in the germline V gene. The CDR3 coding sequence is TGCGCCAGCAGCAGGGAACCCGATTCCGCAGATACGCAGTATTTT. Residues: CASSREPDSADTQYF.

The CDR3 loop is CASSPANTIYF. The CDR3, as DNA: TGTGCCAGCTCACCAGCGAACACCATATATTTT. The J gene is TRBJ1-3, the V gene TRBV18; D unresolved. This CDR3 is 11 amino acids long. Germline V gene lookup returns CDR1 KGHSH and CDR2 LQKENI. Trimming cost V 2 bases and J 7 bases, with 3 bases left between them. The entire variable domain, with the rest obtained from reference TRBV18 and TRBJ1-3, is as follows: NAGVMQNPRHLVRRRGQEARLRCSPMKGHSHVYWYRQLPEEGLKFMVYLQKENIIDESGMPKERFSAEFPKEGPSILRIQQVVRGDSAAYFCASSPANTIYFGEGSWLTVV.

This clonotype came up a few times. V is TRBV11-2 and J is TRBJ2-7; 14 bases are shared with TRBD2. The CDR3 spans 19 residues. Germline CDR1 and CDR2: SGHAT and FQNNGV. With V trimmed by 6 bases and J by 3 bases, 16 bases remained unmatched. The CDR3 sequence: CASSFLGTSGSGGIYEQYF. CDR3 DNA: TGTGCCAGCAGTTTTCTCGGGACTAGCGGGAGCGGAGGAATCTACGAGCAGTACTTC.

There are many counts of this clonotype. The gene calls are TRBV12-3 or TRBV12-4 and TRBJ1-1; D remains ambiguous. V lost 3 bases, J lost 1 base, and 6 bases lay in between. The CDR3 is 13 residues long. CDR3 DNA sequence: TGTGCCAGCAGTTTCATACAGAACACTGAAGCTTTCTTT. Translated, it gives CASSFIQNTEAFF.

Ten or more counts support this clonotype. This chain connects TRBV20-1 to TRBJ1-4; D perhaps matches TRBD1 (5 bases). This CDR3 is 13 amino acids long. V lost 8 bases to trimming and J lost 8 bases, with 18 bases between them. The germline V gene has CDR1 DFQATT and CDR2 SNEGSKA (reference sequence). The CDR3 DNA sequence: TGCAGTCCGCGGGGGGGGAATGAAGAAAAACTGTTTTTT. Amino acid sequence: CSPRGGNEEKLFF.

The chain recombines TRBV19 with TRBJ2-5, with unresolved D. Germline CDR1 is LNHDA and CDR2 is SQIVND (reference sequence). The ends were cut back, 8 bases at V and 1 base at J, with 5 bases in the middle. This CDR3 is built from 11 residues. The CDR3 region has the DNA TGTGCCAGTGGGCGCCAAGAGACCCAGTACTTC. Translating it yields CASGRQETQYF.

The chain joins TRBV19 to TRBJ1-6; a possible D gene is TRBD1 (5 bases). The CDR3 has 13 residues. Germline V gives CDR1 LNHDA, CDR2 SQIVND (reference sequence). The V end lost 7 bases, the J end lost 9 bases, and 13 bases lay between the germline ends. In DNA, the CDR3 is TGTGCCAGTAAGGGGCCGGATCTTTCACCCCTCCACTTT. It is translated as CASKGPDLSPLHF.